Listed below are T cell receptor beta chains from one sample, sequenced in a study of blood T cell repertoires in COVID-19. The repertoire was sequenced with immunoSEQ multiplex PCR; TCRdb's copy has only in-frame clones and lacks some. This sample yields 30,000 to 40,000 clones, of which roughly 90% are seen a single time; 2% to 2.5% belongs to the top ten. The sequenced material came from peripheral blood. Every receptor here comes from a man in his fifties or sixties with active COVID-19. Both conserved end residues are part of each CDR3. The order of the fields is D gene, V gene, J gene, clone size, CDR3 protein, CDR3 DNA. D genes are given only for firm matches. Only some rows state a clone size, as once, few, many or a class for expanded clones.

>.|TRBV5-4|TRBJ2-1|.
CASSPGLSRVNNEQFF
TGTGCCAGCAGCCCAGGGCTTTCCAGAGTCAACAATGAGCAGTTCTTC
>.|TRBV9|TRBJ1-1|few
CASSPRGGRDTEAFF
TGTGCCAGCAGCCCTAGGGGGGGGAGAGACACTGAAGCTTTCTTT
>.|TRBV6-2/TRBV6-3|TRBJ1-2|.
CASSGQNYGYTF
TGTGCCAGCAGTGGACAGAACTATGGCTACACCTTC
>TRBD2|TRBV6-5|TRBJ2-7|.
CASTLMRGTSDEQYF
TGTGCCAGCACCTTAATGCGGGGGACTAGTGACGAGCAGTACTTC
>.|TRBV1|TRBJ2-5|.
CTTSGTQETQYF
TGCACCACCAGTGGGACACAAGAGACCCAGTACTTC
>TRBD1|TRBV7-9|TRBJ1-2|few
CASSLRQGDYGYTF
TGTGCCAGCAGCCTTCGACAGGGTGACTATGGCTACACCTTC
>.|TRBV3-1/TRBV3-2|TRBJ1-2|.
CASSQGETGSGYTF
TGTGCCAGCAGCCAAGGGGAGACAGGATCTGGCTACACCTTC
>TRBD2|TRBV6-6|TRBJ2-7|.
CASSSGGDVPFYEQYF
TGTGCCAGCAGTTCCGGGGGGGACGTACCGTTCTACGAGCAGTACTTC
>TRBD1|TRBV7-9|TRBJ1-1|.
CASSPDRGVNTEAFF
TGTGCCAGCAGCCCGGACAGGGGAGTGAACACTGAAGCTTTCTTT
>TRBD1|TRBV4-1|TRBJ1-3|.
CASSPRGTGSGNTIYF
TGCGCCAGCAGCCCTCGCGGGACAGGCTCTGGAAACACCATATATTTT
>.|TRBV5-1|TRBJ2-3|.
CASSLSRGASDTQYF
TGCGCCAGCAGCTTGAGCAGGGGGGCATCAGATACGCAGTATTTT
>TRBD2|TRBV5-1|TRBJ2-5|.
CASSPGLAGETQYF
TGCGCCAGCTCCCCGGGACTAGCGGGGGAGACCCAGTACTTC
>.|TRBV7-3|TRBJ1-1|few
CASSLIRGTEAFF
TGTGCCAGCAGCTTAATTCGGGGTACTGAAGCTTTCTTT
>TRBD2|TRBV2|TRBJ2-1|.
CASRHFQRGGNEQFF
TGTGCCAGCAGGCACTTCCAGCGGGGGGGCAATGAGCAGTTCTTC
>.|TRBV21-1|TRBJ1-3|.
CASSKGRQGSGNTIYF
TGTGCCAGCAGCAAAGGTAGACAGGGGAGTGGAAACACCATATATTTT
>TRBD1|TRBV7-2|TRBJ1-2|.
CASSLVTGAWAGYTF
TGTGCCAGCAGCTTAGTGACAGGGGCATGGGCTGGCTACACCTTC
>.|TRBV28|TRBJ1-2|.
CASSPSGWWGYTF
TGTGCCAGCAGTCCTTCAGGGTGGTGGGGCTACACCTTC
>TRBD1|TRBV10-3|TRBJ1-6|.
CAISARDSYNSPLHF
TGTGCCATCAGTGCCCGGGACAGTTATAATTCACCCCTCCACTTT
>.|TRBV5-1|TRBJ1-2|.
CASSLVGEGYTF
TGCGCCAGCAGCTTGGTTGGGGAGGGCTACACCTTC
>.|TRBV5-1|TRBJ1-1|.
CASSSGGGELTEAFF
TGCGCCAGCAGCTCGGGTGGAGGGGAATTGACTGAAGCTTTCTTT
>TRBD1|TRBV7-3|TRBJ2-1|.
CASSFHAGTGKFF
TGTGCCAGCAGCTTTCACGCGGGGACAGGAAAGTTCTTC
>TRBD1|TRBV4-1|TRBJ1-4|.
CASSLTADRGEKLFF
TGCGCCAGCAGCCTTACCGCGGACAGGGGTGAAAAACTGTTTTTT